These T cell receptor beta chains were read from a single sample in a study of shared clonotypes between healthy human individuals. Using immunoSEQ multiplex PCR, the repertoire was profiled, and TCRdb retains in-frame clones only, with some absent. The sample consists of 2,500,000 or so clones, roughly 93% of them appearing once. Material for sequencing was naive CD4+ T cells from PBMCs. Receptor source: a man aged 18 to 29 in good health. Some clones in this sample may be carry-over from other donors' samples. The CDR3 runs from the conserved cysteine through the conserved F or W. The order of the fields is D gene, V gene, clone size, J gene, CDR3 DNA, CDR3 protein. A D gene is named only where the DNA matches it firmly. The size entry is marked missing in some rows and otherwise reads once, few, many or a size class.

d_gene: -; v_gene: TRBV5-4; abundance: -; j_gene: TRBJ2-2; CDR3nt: TGTGCCAGCAGCTTGGGGTTCTCGGGAGACAACACCGGGGAGCTGTTTTTT; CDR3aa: CASSLGFSGDNTGELFF
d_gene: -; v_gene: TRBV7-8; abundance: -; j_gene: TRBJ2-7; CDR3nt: TGTGCCAGCAGCTTAGGAGCAGGGTTGGAGCAGTACTTC; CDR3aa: CASSLGAGLEQYF
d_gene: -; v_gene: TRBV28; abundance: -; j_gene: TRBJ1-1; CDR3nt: TGTGCCAGCAGTTTATTAGGAGGGGTGAACACTGAAGCTTTCTTT; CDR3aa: CASSLLGGVNTEAFF
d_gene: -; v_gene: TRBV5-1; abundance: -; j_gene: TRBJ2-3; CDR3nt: TGCGCCAGCTTGGAAGGCCCTGGTACGCAGTATTTT; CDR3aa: CASLEGPGTQYF
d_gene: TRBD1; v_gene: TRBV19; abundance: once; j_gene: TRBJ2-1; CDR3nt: TGTGCCAGTAGTCCAGGGGGCACTAGCTCCTACAATGAGCAGTTCTTC; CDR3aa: CASSPGGTSSYNEQFF
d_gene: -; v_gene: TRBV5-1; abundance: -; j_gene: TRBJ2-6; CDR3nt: TGCGCCAGCAGCCCGGAGGGGGCTGGGGCCAACGTCCTGACTTTC; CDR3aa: CASSPEGAGANVLTF
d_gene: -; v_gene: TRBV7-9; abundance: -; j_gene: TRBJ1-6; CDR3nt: TGTGCCAGCAGCTTAATTCCACCCCTCCACTTT; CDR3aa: CASSLIPPLHF
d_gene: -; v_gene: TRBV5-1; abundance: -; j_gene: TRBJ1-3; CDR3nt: TGCGCCAGCAGCTTGGCGGAAAGGGGAAACACCATATATTTT; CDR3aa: CASSLAERGNTIYF
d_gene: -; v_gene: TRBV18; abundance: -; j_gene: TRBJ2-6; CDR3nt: TGTGCCAGCTCACCAACGGTGGGGGCTGGGGCCAACGTCCTGACTTTC; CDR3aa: CASSPTVGAGANVLTF
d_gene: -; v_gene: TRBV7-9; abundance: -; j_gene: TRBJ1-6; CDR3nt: TGTGCCAGCAGCTCACGACAGGACGGACCACCCCTCCACTTT; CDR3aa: CASSSRQDGPPLHF
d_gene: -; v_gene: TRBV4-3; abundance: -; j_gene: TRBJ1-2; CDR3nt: TGCGCCAGCAGCCAAGGCATGGCAGGGGACCCCTATGGCTACACCTTC; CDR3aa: CASSQGMAGDPYGYTF
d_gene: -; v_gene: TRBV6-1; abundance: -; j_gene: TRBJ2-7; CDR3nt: TGTGCCAGCAGAAGGGAAAGGAACGAGCAGTACTTC; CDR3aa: CASRRERNEQYF
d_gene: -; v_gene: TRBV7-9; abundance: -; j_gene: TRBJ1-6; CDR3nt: TGTGCCAGCAGCCCGGGGGTTTCACCCCTCCACTTT; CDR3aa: CASSPGVSPLHF
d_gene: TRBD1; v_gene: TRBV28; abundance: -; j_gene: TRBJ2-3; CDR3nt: TGTGCCAGCAGCCAGACAGGGGGCGCACCCGATACGCAGTATTTT; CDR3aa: CASSQTGGAPDTQYF
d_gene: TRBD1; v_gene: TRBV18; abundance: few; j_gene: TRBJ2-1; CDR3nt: TGTGCCAGCTCACCACTCATATCGGACAGGGGAGAGAATGAGCAGTTCTTC; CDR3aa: CASSPLISDRGENEQFF
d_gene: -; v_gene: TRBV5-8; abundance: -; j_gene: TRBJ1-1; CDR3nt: TGTGCCAGCAGCTTGGTCAGGGGGAACACTGAAGCTTTCTTT; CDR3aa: CASSLVRGNTEAFF
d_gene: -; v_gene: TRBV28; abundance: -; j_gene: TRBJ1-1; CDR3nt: TGTGCCAGCGAAAACCCATATAACACTGAAGCTTTCTTT; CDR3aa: CASENPYNTEAFF
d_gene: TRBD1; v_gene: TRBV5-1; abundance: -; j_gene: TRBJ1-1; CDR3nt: TGCGCCAGCAGCTTCCTGACAGGGGCGGGCACTGAAGCTTTCTTT; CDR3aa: CASSFLTGAGTEAFF
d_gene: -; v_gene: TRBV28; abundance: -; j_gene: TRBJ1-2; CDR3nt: TGTGCCAGCGAGCGGCTTAACTATGGCTACACCTTC; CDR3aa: CASERLNYGYTF
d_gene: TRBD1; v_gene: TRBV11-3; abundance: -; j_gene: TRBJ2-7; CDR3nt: TGTGCCAGCTCGACAGGGGGGAGTGAGCAGTACTTC; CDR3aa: CASSTGGSEQYF
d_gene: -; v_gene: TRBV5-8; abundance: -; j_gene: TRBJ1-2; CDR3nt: TGTGCCAGCAGCTACACCCCGGGGGGAGTGACGAGCTATGGCTACACCTTC; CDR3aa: CASSYTPGGVTSYGYTF
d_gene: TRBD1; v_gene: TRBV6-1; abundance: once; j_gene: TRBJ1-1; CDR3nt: TGTGCCAGCAGTGAAAGGGACAGGGGGGATGCTTTCTTT; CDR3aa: CASSERDRGDAFF